This TCR beta chain was observed in a study of shared clonotypes between healthy human individuals. CDR3 length: 13 amino acids. Trimming removed 0 bases at V and 3 bases at J, with 7 bases between. CDR1 SGHRS and CDR2 YFSETQ come from the germline V gene. Several immunoSEQ plates held equal portions of the genomic DNA taken from each subset. This table comes from immunoSEQ multiplex PCR, and its TCRdb copy is limited to in-frame clones, with some not included. The sample contains under 650,000 clones, about 96% of which appear only once. The TCR comes from a woman younger than 45 in good health. This rearrangement joins TRBV5-1 to TRBJ2-7; D is unclear. The sample consisted of naive CD4+ T cells sorted from blood. Subset denoted: CD45RA+ positively selected. DNA of the CDR3: TGCGCCAGCAGCTTGGATGGCGGCTACGAGCAGTACTTC. Amino acids: CASSLDGGYEQYF.